Listed below are T cell receptor beta chains from one sample, sequenced in a study of radiotherapy plus CTLA-4 blockade in lung cancer. The repertoire was sequenced with immunoSEQ multiplex PCR; TCRdb's copy has only in-frame clones and lacks some. Here the sample spans 30,000 or so clones, almost 80% being singletons. The sample in question was peripheral blood, obtained from a patient treated with radiotherapy plus ipilimumab. The receptor source for this set is a human donor with non-small cell lung cancer who had stable disease on radiotherapy plus ipilimumab. Both conserved end residues are part of each CDR3. A D gene is named only where the DNA matches it firmly. For some rows the clone size is stated as once, few or many, or as a class when expanded; others skip it.

clone size: .; V gene: TRBV28; D gene: .; J gene: TRBJ1-2; CDR3 DNA: TGTGCCAGCAGAGGCGGCAGAACCCTACATGGCTACACCTTC; CDR3 protein: CASRGGRTLHGYTF
clone size: .; V gene: TRBV5-1; D gene: .; J gene: TRBJ2-7; CDR3 DNA: TGCGCCAGCAGCTTACGGACAGCATCCTACGAGCAGTACTTC; CDR3 protein: CASSLRTASYEQYF
clone size: .; V gene: TRBV28; D gene: .; J gene: TRBJ1-5; CDR3 DNA: TGTGCCAGCAGTTTAGCCGGGACACCGAATCAGCCCCAGCATTTT; CDR3 protein: CASSLAGTPNQPQHF
clone size: .; V gene: TRBV6-5; D gene: TRBD1; J gene: TRBJ2-5; CDR3 DNA: TGTGCCAGCACCCGACAGGGCGGAGGAGAGACCCAGTACTTC; CDR3 protein: CASTRQGGGETQYF
clone size: .; V gene: TRBV5-6; D gene: .; J gene: TRBJ1-1; CDR3 DNA: TGTGCCAGCAGCTTGGCTGGGGACGGTGAAGCTTTCTTT; CDR3 protein: CASSLAGDGEAFF
clone size: once; V gene: TRBV7-9; D gene: .; J gene: TRBJ2-5; CDR3 DNA: TGTGCCAGCAGCCCTGCTCAGGAGACCCAGTACTTC; CDR3 protein: CASSPAQETQYF
clone size: .; V gene: TRBV14; D gene: .; J gene: TRBJ1-1; CDR3 DNA: TGTGCCAGCAGCCAGCTGGCTAACACTGAAGCTTTCTTT; CDR3 protein: CASSQLANTEAFF
clone size: .; V gene: TRBV5-6; D gene: .; J gene: TRBJ1-1; CDR3 DNA: TGTGCCAGCAGCTACAGGCGCGAAGCTTTCTTT; CDR3 protein: CASSYRREAFF
clone size: .; V gene: TRBV5-5; D gene: .; J gene: TRBJ1-2; CDR3 DNA: TGTGCCAGCAGCTTGGCCGAGGGAAACTATGGCTACACCTTC; CDR3 protein: CASSLAEGNYGYTF
clone size: .; V gene: TRBV28; D gene: .; J gene: TRBJ1-2; CDR3 DNA: TGTGCCAGCAGTCCCCCAAAGAGGGGGATCTATGGCTACACCTTC; CDR3 protein: CASSPPKRGIYGYTF
clone size: .; V gene: TRBV11-1; D gene: .; J gene: TRBJ1-5; CDR3 DNA: TGTGCCAGCTCTTCCCTAGGGGGTAGAAGCAATCAGCCCCAGCATTTT; CDR3 protein: CASSSLGGRSNQPQHF
clone size: few; V gene: TRBV28; D gene: .; J gene: TRBJ1-2; CDR3 DNA: TGTGCCAGCAGTTTATATGAGTGGTTGGCCCAGCACTATGGCTACACCTTC; CDR3 protein: CASSLYEWLAQHYGYTF
clone size: .; V gene: TRBV11-2; D gene: TRBD1; J gene: TRBJ1-2; CDR3 DNA: TGTGCCAGCAGCTCGTCCCGGGACAGGGCCGGGGGCTACACCTTC; CDR3 protein: CASSSSRDRAGGYTF
clone size: few; V gene: TRBV2; D gene: .; J gene: TRBJ1-2; CDR3 DNA: TGTGCCAGCGGTAATTTAAGGGGCTACACCTTC; CDR3 protein: CASGNLRGYTF
clone size: .; V gene: TRBV5-1; D gene: TRBD1; J gene: TRBJ2-5; CDR3 DNA: TGCGCCAGCAGCTTCTATTGGACAGGGAGAAGAGAGACCCAGTACTTC; CDR3 protein: CASSFYWTGRRETQYF
clone size: .; V gene: TRBV11-2; D gene: .; J gene: TRBJ1-6; CDR3 DNA: TGTGCCAGCGCCGGGACTATAAATTCACCCCTCCACTTT; CDR3 protein: CASAGTINSPLHF
clone size: few; V gene: TRBV7-9; D gene: .; J gene: TRBJ1-3; CDR3 DNA: TGTGCCAGCAGCTTAGGCGCGGCAGGCTCTGGAAACACCATATATTTT; CDR3 protein: CASSLGAAGSGNTIYF
clone size: .; V gene: TRBV10-3; D gene: .; J gene: TRBJ1-1; CDR3 DNA: TGTGCCATCACGGAACACATGAACACTGAAGCTTTCTTT; CDR3 protein: CAITEHMNTEAFF
clone size: .; V gene: TRBV5-6; D gene: .; J gene: TRBJ2-7; CDR3 DNA: TGTGCCAGCAGCTTGTTGGGATACGAGCAGTACTTC; CDR3 protein: CASSLLGYEQYF
clone size: .; V gene: TRBV6-5; D gene: .; J gene: TRBJ1-1; CDR3 DNA: TGTGCCAGCAGGGGAGTTGGCATGAACACTGAAGCTTTCTTT; CDR3 protein: CASRGVGMNTEAFF
clone size: few; V gene: TRBV4-2; D gene: .; J gene: TRBJ2-3; CDR3 DNA: TGTGCCAGCAGCCAAGGGGGAGATACGCAGTATTTT; CDR3 protein: CASSQGGDTQYF
clone size: .; V gene: TRBV10-1; D gene: .; J gene: TRBJ2-3; CDR3 DNA: TGCGCCAGCAGCGATGTAGTCAGAGGCACAGATACGCAGTATTTT; CDR3 protein: CASSDVVRGTDTQYF
clone size: .; V gene: TRBV7-9; D gene: .; J gene: TRBJ1-1; CDR3 DNA: TGTGCCAGCAGCGAAACAGCGAACACTGAAGCTTTCTTT; CDR3 protein: CASSETANTEAFF
clone size: .; V gene: TRBV7-8; D gene: .; J gene: TRBJ2-1; CDR3 DNA: TGTGCCAGCAGCTTCAGGGACTCATCGAAGGGGGAGCAGTTCTTC; CDR3 protein: CASSFRDSSKGEQFF
clone size: .; V gene: TRBV10-3; D gene: TRBD2; J gene: TRBJ2-3; CDR3 DNA: TGTGCCACCGGGCCGGGACTAAGCACAGATACGCAGTATTTT; CDR3 protein: CATGPGLSTDTQYF
clone size: .; V gene: TRBV7-2; D gene: .; J gene: TRBJ1-1; CDR3 DNA: TGTGCCAGCAGCTTAGGTAGCAGGGTAAACACTGAAGCTTTCTTT; CDR3 protein: CASSLGSRVNTEAFF
clone size: .; V gene: TRBV7-9; D gene: .; J gene: TRBJ1-1; CDR3 DNA: TGTGCCAGCAGCTTAGGTCAGGGCAACACTGAAGCTTTCTTT; CDR3 protein: CASSLGQGNTEAFF